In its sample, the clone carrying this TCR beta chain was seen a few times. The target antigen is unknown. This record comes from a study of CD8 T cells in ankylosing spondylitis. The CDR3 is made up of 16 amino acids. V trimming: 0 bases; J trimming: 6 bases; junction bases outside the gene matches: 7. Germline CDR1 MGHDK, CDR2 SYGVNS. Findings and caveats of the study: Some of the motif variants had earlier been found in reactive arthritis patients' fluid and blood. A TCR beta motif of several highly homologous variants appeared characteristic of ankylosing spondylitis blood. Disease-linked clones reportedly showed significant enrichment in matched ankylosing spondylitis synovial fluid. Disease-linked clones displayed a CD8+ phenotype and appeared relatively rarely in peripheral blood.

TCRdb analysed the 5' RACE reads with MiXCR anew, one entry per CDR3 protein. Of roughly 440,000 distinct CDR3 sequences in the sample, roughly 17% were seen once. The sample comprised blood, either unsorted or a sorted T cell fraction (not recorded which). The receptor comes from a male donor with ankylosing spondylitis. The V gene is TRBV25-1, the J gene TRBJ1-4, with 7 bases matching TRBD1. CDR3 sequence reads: CASSEYEGAYDEKLFF. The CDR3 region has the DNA TGTGCCAGCAGTGAATATGAGGGGGCATATGATGAAAAACTGTTTTTT.